This entry lists 14 T cell receptor beta chains sequenced from one sample in a study of blood T cell repertoires in COVID-19. Profiling relied on immunoSEQ multiplex PCR, and the TCRdb table lists in-frame clones only, not all of them. The data contain more than 85,000 clones, approximately 72% of them seen just once; the ten biggest clones take up roughly a fifth. The sequenced sample was peripheral blood. The source of these receptors is a woman aged 65 to 85 with acute or convalescent COVID-19.

The chain uses TRBV18 and TRBJ1-4, with D possibly matching TRBD1 (6 bases). Per the germline V gene, CDR1 is KGHSH and CDR2 is LQKENI. V lost 0 bases and J 2 bases, leaving 7 bases between the germline ends. This CDR3 is built from 15 residues. This CDR3 reads CASSPPQGTNEKLFF. The DNA of the CDR3 is TGTGCCAGCTCACCACCCCAGGGGACTAATGAAAAACTGTTTTTT.

V usage is TRBV5-1 and J usage is TRBJ2-7, with 11 bases matching TRBD1. V dropped 0 bases and J dropped 4; count of bases not matched to a gene: 6. Germline V gives CDR1 SGHRS, CDR2 YFSETQ. There are 16 residues in the CDR3. CDR3 sequence reads: CASSLGPGQGEYEQYF. CDR3 nucleotides: TGCGCCAGCAGCTTGGGGCCGGGACAGGGGGAGTACGAGCAGTACTTC.

V is TRBV19 and J is TRBJ1-4, with D possibly TRBD1 on 6 matching bases. The CDR3 loop spans 14 amino acids. CDR1 is LNHDA, CDR2 SQIVND, per germline (reference sequence). V was clipped by 4 bases and J by 6 bases, with 12 bases between them. The CDR3 bases are TGTGCCAGTAGTAAATGGGGGCCAGATGAAAAACTGTTTTTT. This sequence encodes CASSKWGPDEKLFF.

The chain carries TRBV28 and TRBJ1-2; TRBD1 matches at 7 bases. In germline, CDR1 is MDHEN, CDR2 SYDVKM. The V gene end was trimmed by 6 bases and the J gene end by 5 bases; junction bases not matched to a gene: 6. The CDR3 is made up of 13 amino acids. CDR3 bases: TGTGCCAGCAGCCCGACAGGGAGATATGGCTACACCTTC. This sequence encodes CASSPTGRYGYTF.

This chain joins TRBV30 and TRBJ2-5; no clear D. The CDR3 is 13 residues long. Trimming left V 0 bases short and J 7 bases short, with 12 bases between. Germline values: CDR1 GTSNPN, CDR2 SVGIG (reference sequence). The CDR3 loop is CAWSVPLLRTQYF. CDR3 DNA: TGTGCCTGGAGTGTACCCCTCCTGCGGACCCAGTACTTC.

The genes are TRBV6-5 and TRBJ1-5; TRBD1 is a possible D gene (5 bases). Germline loops: CDR1 MNHEY, CDR2 SVGAGI. V was cut by 0 bases and J by 5 bases, with 8 bases left in between. The CDR3 is made up of 14 amino acids. The CDR3 DNA follows: TGTGCCAGCAGTTACTCAGGGGCGGATCAGCCCCAGCATTTT. This encodes CASSYSGADQPQHF.

The chain is built from TRBV7-6 and TRBJ2-1; possibly TRBD1 for D (6 bases). Germline V CDR1 and CDR2: SGHVS, FNYEAQ. The CDR3 spans 18 residues. Trimming removed 1 base at V and 0 bases at J, with 16 bases between. CDR3 residues: CASSLVDRGGVSYNEQFF. CDR3 sequence (DNA): TGTGCCAGCAGCTTAGTGGACAGAGGCGGCGTCTCCTACAATGAGCAGTTCTTC.

This clone was seen only a few times. The gene calls are TRBV18 and TRBJ1-1, with D hard to call. This CDR3 spans 12 amino acids. Germline CDR1 reads KGHSH; CDR2 reads LQKENI. V was clipped by 4 bases and J by 6 bases, with 9 bases between them. DNA of the CDR3: TGTGCCAGCTCACAAAACAGCCCTGAAGCTTTCTTT. Translation gives CASSQNSPEAFF.

V usage is TRBV20-1 and J usage is TRBJ1-2; 8 nucleotides line up with TRBD1. CDR3 size: 10 residues. V was clipped by 7 bases and J by 6 bases; unmatched bases: 1. CDR1 is DFQATT and CDR2 is SNEGSKA in the germline V gene (reference sequence). This CDR3 is CSGQGNGYTF. CDR3 DNA sequence: TGCAGTGGACAGGGGAATGGCTACACCTTC.

A single count supports this clone. The chain joins TRBV14 to TRBJ2-5; TRBD2 aligns across 9 bases. The V gene end was trimmed by 3 bases and the J gene end by 4 bases; junction bases not matched to a gene: 9. Germline V lookup: CDR1 SGHDN, CDR2 FVKESK. The CDR3 totals 16 residues. DNA for the CDR3: TGTGCCAGCAGCCAGGTATCGACTAGCGGTGGAGAGACCCAGTACTTC. This encodes CASSQVSTSGGETQYF. The full variable domain, its missing parts supplied by reference TRBV14 and TRBJ2-5, is EAGVTQFPSHSVIEKGQTVTLRCDPISGHDNLYWYRRVMGKEIKFLLHFVKESKQDESGMPNNRFLAERTGGTYSTLKVQPAELEDSGVYFCASSQVSTSGGETQYFGPGTRLLVL.

This chain links TRBV5-1 with TRBJ2-3; TRBD1 agrees at 7 bases. This CDR3 has 15 amino acids. Per the germline V gene, CDR1 is SGHRS and CDR2 is YFSETQ. Trimming cost V 4 bases and J 0 bases; bases outside gene matches: 5. The CDR3 nucleotides are TGCGCCAGCAGCACCGGACAGGCTAGCACAGATACGCAGTATTTT. It translates to CASSTGQASTDTQYF.

The chain joins TRBV7-2 to TRBJ2-7; TRBD1 agrees at 9 bases. Unmatched junction bases numbered 4, after V lost 1 base and J lost 6 bases. CDR3 size: 14 residues. Germline V gene data show CDR1 as SGHTA and CDR2 as FQGNSA. The CDR3 nucleotides are TGTGCCAGCAGCTTAGGTGACAGGGGGTTCGAGCAGTACTTC. This encodes CASSLGDRGFEQYF.

The CDR3 here is CASSLVAGAYNEQFF. CDR3 sequence (DNA): TGTGCCAGCAGCTTGGTGGCAGGGGCTTACAATGAGCAGTTCTTC. The rearrangement uses TRBV5-4 and TRBJ2-1; perhaps TRBD1 as D (6 bases). The CDR3 is 15 residues long. V gave up 0 bases and J gave up 4 bases, with 11 bases separating them. Germline V lookup: CDR1 SGHNT, CDR2 YYREEE (reference sequence).

The chain has TRBV24-1 and TRBJ2-2; TRBD2 is a possible D gene (5 bases). This CDR3 comprises 15 residues. Germline V gene lookup returns CDR1 KGHDR and CDR2 SFDVKD. Trimming left V 0 bases short and J 6 bases short, with 10 bases between. CDR3 bases: TGTGCCACCAGTGATTTGCCGGGGTTGTCCGGGGAGCTGTTTTTT. It is translated as CATSDLPGLSGELFF.